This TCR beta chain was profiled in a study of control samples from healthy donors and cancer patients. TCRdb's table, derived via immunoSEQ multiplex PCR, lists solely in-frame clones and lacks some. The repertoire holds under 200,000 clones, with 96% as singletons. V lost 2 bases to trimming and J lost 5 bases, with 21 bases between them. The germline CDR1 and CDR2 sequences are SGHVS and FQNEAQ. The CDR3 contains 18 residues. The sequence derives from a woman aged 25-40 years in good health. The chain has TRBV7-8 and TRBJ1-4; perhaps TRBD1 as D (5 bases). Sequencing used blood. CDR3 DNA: TGTGCCAGCAGCTTAACGCCAGGGACGAGGTTGGGGAATGAAAAACTGTTTTTT. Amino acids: CASSLTPGTRLGNEKLFF.